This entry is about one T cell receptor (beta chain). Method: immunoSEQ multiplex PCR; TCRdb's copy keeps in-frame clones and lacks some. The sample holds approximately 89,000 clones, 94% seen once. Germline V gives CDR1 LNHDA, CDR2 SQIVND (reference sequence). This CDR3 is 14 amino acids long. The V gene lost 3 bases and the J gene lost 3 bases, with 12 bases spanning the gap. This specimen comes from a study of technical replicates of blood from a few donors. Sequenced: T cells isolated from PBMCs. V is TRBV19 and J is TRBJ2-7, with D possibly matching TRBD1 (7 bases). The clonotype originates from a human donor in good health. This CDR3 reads CASSIGGTDYEQYF. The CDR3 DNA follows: TGTGCCAGTAGTATCGGCGGGACAGACTACGAGCAGTACTTC. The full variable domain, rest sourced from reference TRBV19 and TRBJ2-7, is DGGITQSPKYLFRKEGQNVTLSCEQNLNHDAMYWYRQDPGQGLRLIYYSQIVNDFQKGDIAEGYSVSREKKESFPLTVTSAQKNPTAFYLCASSIGGTDYEQYFGPGTRLTVT.